This passage covers 21 T cell receptor beta chains from one sample sequenced in a study of vaccination effects on CD4 cells after COVID-19. Data came from immunoSEQ multiplex PCR; TCRdb stores just in-frame clones and leaves some out. The repertoire includes 50,000 to 60,000 clones, roughly 76% of them detected once, and around 16% sits in the top ten. These receptors have no known antigen. CD4+ T cells specific for antigen were expanded with viral peptide pools by the ViraFEST assay before sequencing. Isolating CD4+ T cells followed more than eight days of culture. Vaccinated recipients, who were negative for nucleocapsid antibodies, had no history of SARS-CoV-2 infection. The specimen comprised CD4+ T cells from PBMCs cultured with SARS-CoV-2 spike peptides, sampled before COVID-19 vaccination. These receptors were collected from a human donor who received a COVID-19 vaccine.

The chain recombines TRBV27 with TRBJ1-1, with D possibly matching TRBD1 (5 bases). This CDR3 contains 16 residues. Trimming pared 8 bases from V and 1 base from J, leaving 20 bases between. CDR1 and CDR2 from the germline V gene are MNHEY and SMNVEV (reference sequence). CDR3 residues: CASHLRPTGANTEAFF. For the CDR3, the DNA is TGTGCCAGCCACCTTCGACCTACAGGAGCGAACACTGAAGCTTTCTTT.

The V call is TRBV20-1, the J call TRBJ1-1; D call uncertain. Trimming took off 0 bases at V and 6 bases at J, with 5 bases between the two ends. Germline V gene sequence: CDR1 DFQATT, CDR2 SNEGSKA (reference sequence). This CDR3 has 11 amino acids. CDR3 loop: CSAREGAEAFF. The CDR3, as DNA: TGCAGTGCTAGAGAGGGCGCTGAAGCTTTCTTT.

The chain uses TRBV27 and TRBJ2-1; 7 nucleotides agree with TRBD1. J was trimmed by 2 bases and V by 3 bases; bases with no gene match: 7. Germline CDR1 reads MNHEY; CDR2 reads SMNVEV (reference sequence). This CDR3 is built from 16 residues. The CDR3 sequence: CASSFWPGQTYNEQFF. The CDR3 coding sequence is TGTGCCAGCAGTTTCTGGCCGGGACAGACCTACAATGAGCAGTTCTTC.

The chain uses TRBV18 and TRBJ2-2, with TRBD1 identical over 7 bases. The CDR3 consists of 16 residues. V dropped 3 bases and J dropped 1; count of bases not matched to a gene: 5. Per the germline V gene, CDR1 is KGHSH and CDR2 is LQKENI. DNA for the CDR3: TGTGCCAGCTCACCTCTGCAGGGGGTGAACACCGGGGAGCTGTTTTTT. Its translation: CASSPLQGVNTGELFF.

CDR3 nucleotide sequence: TGTGCCAGCAGTACAAGGCCTACAGCGCCCAATGAGCAGTTCTTC. It encodes CASSTRPTAPNEQFF. The chain couples TRBV3-1 (or the pseudogene TRBV3-2) to TRBJ2-1; D unclear. There are 15 residues in the CDR3. V shed 6 bases and J shed 6 bases, with 18 bases lying between them. Germline V lookup: CDR1 LGHDT, CDR2 YNNKEL (reference sequence).

This clone turned up a few times. The chain joins TRBV7-9 to TRBJ1-5, with unresolved D. CDR1 and CDR2 from the germline V gene are SEHNR and FQNEAQ (reference sequence). V was clipped by 1 base and J by 12 bases, with 10 bases between them. The CDR3 runs 12 residues. The CDR3 is CASSLDFSGQHF. CDR3 nucleotide sequence: TGTGCCAGCAGCTTAGATTTTTCCGGCCAGCATTTT.

The rearrangement joins TRBV29-1 to TRBJ1-2, with 9 bases lining up with TRBD1. Germline CDR1 SQVTM, CDR2 ANQGSEA. V lost 7 bases and J lost 8; bases outside the gene matches: 8. CDR3 length: 12 amino acids. CDR3: CSATGGGRGYTF. The CDR3 DNA follows: TGCAGCGCCACAGGGGGCGGGCGAGGCTACACCTTC.

The rearrangement uses TRBV29-1 and TRBJ2-7; 7 bases agree with TRBD2. V trimming: 3 bases; J trimming: 1 base; junction bases outside the gene matches: 0. Germline V CDR1 and CDR2: SQVTM, ANQGSEA. This CDR3 spans 12 amino acids. CDR3 residues: CSVDGGSYEQYF. The CDR3 DNA sequence: TGCAGCGTTGACGGGGGGTCCTACGAGCAGTACTTC.

This chain connects TRBV5-1 to TRBJ1-1, with D perhaps TRBD1 (5 bases). The V end lost 3 bases, the J end lost 0 bases, and 18 bases lay between the germline ends. Germline CDR1 reads SGHRS; CDR2 reads YFSETQ. The CDR3 has 17 amino acids. CDR3 sequence: CASSSSLTGAMNTEAFF. DNA for the CDR3: TGCGCCAGCAGCTCAAGCCTTACAGGAGCTATGAACACTGAAGCTTTCTTT.

The J gene is TRBJ2-2, the V gene TRBV18; 8 positions match TRBD2. The V and J ends lost 1 base and 3 bases, in that order; junction bases with no gene match: 1. Germline loops: CDR1 KGHSH, CDR2 LQKENI. The CDR3 covers 15 residues. The CDR3, as DNA: TGTGCCAGCTCACCACGGCGGGGGGACACCGGGGAGCTGTTTTTT. Its translation is CASSPRRGDTGELFF.

The chain couples TRBV5-4 to TRBJ1-1, with 9 bases aligning to TRBD1. V lost 4 bases, J lost 4 bases, and 14 bases stayed unmatched. This CDR3 comprises 17 residues. The germline gives CDR1 SGHNT, CDR2 YYREEE (reference sequence). CDR3 sequence (DNA): TGTGCCAGCAGCAGAACAGGGGGCGGTATGGTGGGCACTGAAGCTTTCTTT. This encodes CASSRTGGGMVGTEAFF. The full variable domain, in which reference TRBV5-4 and TRBJ1-1 provide the parts outside the CDR3, is ETGVTQSPTHLIKTRGQQVTLRCSSQSGHNTVSWYQQALGQGPQFIFQYYREEENGRGNFPPRFSGLQFPNYSSELNVNALELDDSALYLCASSRTGGGMVGTEAFFGQGTRLTVV.

The J gene is TRBJ2-1, the V gene TRBV5-4; a possible D gene is TRBD1 (7 bases). V lost 4 bases, J lost 8 bases, and 16 bases lay in between. Germline V gene sequence: CDR1 SGHNT, CDR2 YYREEE (reference sequence). The CDR3 runs to 14 residues. CDR3 in amino acids: CASSPQGGSDEQFF. The CDR3 nucleotides are TGTGCCAGCAGCCCCCAGGGGGGTTCGGATGAGCAGTTCTTC.

This clone has just a few counts. The rearrangement uses TRBV14 and TRBJ1-3; 11 bases match TRBD1. V was clipped by 4 bases and J by 4 bases; unmatched bases: 6. Germline values: CDR1 SGHDN, CDR2 FVKESK. This CDR3 is built from 16 residues. The CDR3: CASSPLGTGGGNTIYF. The CDR3 DNA is TGTGCCAGCAGCCCACTCGGGACAGGGGGAGGAAACACCATATATTTT.

The chain links TRBV6-4 to TRBJ2-1, with a tentative D call TRBD1 (6 bases). Germline V gives CDR1 MRHNA, CDR2 SNTAGT. The CDR3 is made up of 15 amino acids. Deletions cut 6 bases from V and 0 bases from J, with 12 bases between. CDR3 DNA: TGTGCCAGCAGGAAGGACAGCAACTCCTACAATGAGCAGTTCTTC. Translating it yields CASRKDSNSYNEQFF.

The chain uses TRBV29-1 and TRBJ2-1; a weak D match, TRBD2 (7 bases). CDR3 length: 13 residues. Germline assignment: CDR1 SQVTM and CDR2 ANQGSEA. The CDR3 is CRGGRDIYNEQFF. The CDR3 DNA reads TGCAGAGGGGGGAGGGATATCTACAATGAGCAGTTCTTC.

This clone was seen only once. The chain couples TRBV24-1 to TRBJ2-3; 10 bases match TRBD1. After removal of 7 bases from V and 1 base from J, the junction contained 4 bases not matched to a gene. This CDR3 is built from 15 residues. Per germline, CDR1 KGHDR and CDR2 SFDVKD. Here the CDR3 DNA reads TGTGCCACCAGGGGGACAGGGGTAGGCACAGATACGCAGTATTTT. It translates to CATRGTGVGTDTQYF.

CDR3 nucleotide sequence: TGTGCCAGCACCGAAAGGAACACTGAAGCTTTCTTT. Translated, it gives CASTERNTEAFF. The chain recombines TRBV6-5 with TRBJ1-1; the D is unclear. Germline assignment: CDR1 MNHEY and CDR2 SVGAGI. V gave up 7 bases and J gave up 1 base, with 7 bases separating them. The CDR3 runs 12 residues.

V and J are TRBV4-3 and TRBJ2-7; tentatively, D is TRBD1 or TRBD2 (5 bases each). V was trimmed by 0 bases and J by 3 bases, leaving 18 bases between them. This CDR3 region has 17 residues. Germline CDR1 is LGHNA and CDR2 is YSLEER. In nucleotides, the CDR3 is TGCGCCAGCAGCCAAGATTTAATTTCGGGACGGAACTACGAGCAGTACTTC. Residues: CASSQDLISGRNYEQYF.

This clone was seen only a few times. The CDR3 loop is CASSLRQDYGYTF. The CDR3 DNA reads as TGTGCCAGCAGCTTAAGACAGGACTATGGCTACACCTTC. V usage is TRBV7-9 and J usage is TRBJ1-2, with a weak D call TRBD1 (6 bases). The germline V gene has CDR1 SEHNR and CDR2 FQNEAQ (reference sequence). This CDR3 region has 13 residues. The V end was cut by 2 bases, the J end by 3 bases, with 7 bases between.

This clone was picked up a small number of times. This chain joins TRBV6-6 and TRBJ2-1; D uncertain. The germline V gene encodes CDR1 MNHNY and CDR2 SVGAGI (reference sequence). This CDR3 has 14 residues. V was shortened by 5 bases and J by 4 bases, with 12 bases between the two germline ends. The CDR3 bases are TGTGCCAGCAGTACCTCCGGCGTTTACAATGAGCAGTTCTTC. This encodes CASSTSGVYNEQFF.

This chain uses TRBV5-1 with TRBJ2-1; TRBD2 aligns across 9 bases. This CDR3 comprises 14 residues. Losses at the gene ends were 4 bases for V and 4 bases for J; bases not matched to a gene: 3. Germline CDR1 reads SGHRS; CDR2 reads YFSETQ. The CDR3 nucleotides are TGCGCCAGCAGCGGGACTAGCAGTTACAATGAGCAGTTCTTC. It encodes CASSGTSSYNEQFF.